The source of this T cell receptor beta chain is a study of cytomegalovirus exposure and HLA in healthy donors. Study-wide findings and caveats: Certain indistinguishable V segments, among them TRBV6-2 and TRBV6-3, were excluded. DRB1 showed the most TCR associations and HLA-C the fewest in a later analysis, as rates varied by HLA locus. The authors later found most CMV-associated TCR beta chains appeared HLA-restricted. The likely origin of a cluster of highly shared sequence variants was a sequencing artifact.

Germline V gene lookup returns CDR1 MDHEN and CDR2 SYDVKM. With 7 bases clipped from V and 2 bases from J, the junction kept 6 bases outside the gene matches. The CDR3 sequence is 15 residues long. It was with 60 Vbeta and 13 Jbeta primers that the PCR ran. Clones were sequenced by immunoSEQ multiplex PCR, and TCRdb holds only the in-frame ones, with some missing. Among over 100,000 clones, 75% to 80% were seen once, and the ten largest hold roughly 9.1%. This clone was counted only a few times. Its antigen is undetermined. This rearrangement joins TRBV28 to TRBJ2-3; 10 nucleotides agree with TRBD2. What was sequenced was PBMCs. The receptor comes from a male donor in good health and CMV-seropositive. The CDR3 DNA reads as TGTGCCAGCACCAGGACTAGCGGCTACACAGATACGCAGTATTTT. Translation gives CASTRTSGYTDTQYF.